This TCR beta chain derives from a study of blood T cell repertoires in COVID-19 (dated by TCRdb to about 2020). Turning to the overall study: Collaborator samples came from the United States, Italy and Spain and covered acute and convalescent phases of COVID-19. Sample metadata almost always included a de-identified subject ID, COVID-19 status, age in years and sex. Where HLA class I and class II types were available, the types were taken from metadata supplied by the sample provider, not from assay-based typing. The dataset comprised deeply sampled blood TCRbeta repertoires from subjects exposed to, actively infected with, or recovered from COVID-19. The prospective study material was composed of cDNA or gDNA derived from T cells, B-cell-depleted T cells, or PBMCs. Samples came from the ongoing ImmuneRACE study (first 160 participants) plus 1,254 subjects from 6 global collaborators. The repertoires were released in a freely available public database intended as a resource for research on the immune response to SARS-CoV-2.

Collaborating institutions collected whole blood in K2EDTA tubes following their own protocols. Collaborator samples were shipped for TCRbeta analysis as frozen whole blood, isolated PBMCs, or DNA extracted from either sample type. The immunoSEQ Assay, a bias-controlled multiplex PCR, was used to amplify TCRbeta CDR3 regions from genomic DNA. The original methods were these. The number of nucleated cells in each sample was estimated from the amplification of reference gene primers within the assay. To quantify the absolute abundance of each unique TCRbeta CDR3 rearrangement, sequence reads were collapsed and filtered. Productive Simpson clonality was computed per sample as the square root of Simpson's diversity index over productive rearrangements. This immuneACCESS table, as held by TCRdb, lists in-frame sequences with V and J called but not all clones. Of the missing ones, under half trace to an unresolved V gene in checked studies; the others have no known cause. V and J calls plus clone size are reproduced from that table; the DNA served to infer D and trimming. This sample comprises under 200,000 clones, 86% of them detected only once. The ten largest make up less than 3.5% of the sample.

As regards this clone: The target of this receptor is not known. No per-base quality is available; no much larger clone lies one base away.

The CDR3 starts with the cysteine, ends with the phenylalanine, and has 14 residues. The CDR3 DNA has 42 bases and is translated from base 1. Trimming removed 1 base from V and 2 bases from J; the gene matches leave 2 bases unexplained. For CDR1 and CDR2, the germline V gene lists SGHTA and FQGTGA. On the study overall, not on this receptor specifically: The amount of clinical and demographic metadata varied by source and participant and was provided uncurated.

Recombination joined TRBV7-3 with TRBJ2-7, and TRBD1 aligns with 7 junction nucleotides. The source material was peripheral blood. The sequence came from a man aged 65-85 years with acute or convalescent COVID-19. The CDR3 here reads CASSLRGGPYEQYF. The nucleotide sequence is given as TGTGCCAGCAGCTTAAGAGGGGGCCCCTACGAGCAGTACTTC.